Presented here are 10 T cell receptor beta chains from one specimen sequenced in a study of OX40 agonist ivuxolimab in advanced cancers. Data came from immunoSEQ multiplex PCR; TCRdb stores just in-frame clones and leaves some out. Seen here are about 31,000 clones, more than 75% observed once, and the top ten hold about a fifth. The sequences come from CD4+ or CD8+ T cells sorted from blood, collected in a trial of the OX40 agonist ivuxolimab. These receptors originate from an adult with an advanced solid tumor such as melanoma, head and neck, liver or kidney cancer.

The J gene is TRBJ2-7, the V gene TRBV7-6; 7 bases align to TRBD1. Per the germline V gene, CDR1 is SGHVS and CDR2 is FNYEAQ. The CDR3 is 13 amino acids. J lost 4 bases, V lost 5 bases, and 5 bases had no gene match. The CDR3 region is CASSPAGGYEQYF. The CDR3 DNA reads as TGTGCCAGCAGCCCAGCAGGGGGATACGAGCAGTACTTC.

This clone was observed a few times. V and J are TRBV6-1 and TRBJ2-7; D not certain. The CDR3 is 14 amino acids. Between the trimmed V and J ends, which lost 0 bases and 6 bases, there was a span of 12 bases. CDR1 and CDR2 (germline): MNHNS, SASEGT. CDR3 region: CASSEALRVGEQYF. The CDR3 bases are TGTGCCAGCAGTGAAGCGCTCCGGGTGGGCGAGCAGTACTTC.

The rearrangement joins TRBV7-9 to TRBJ2-2, with D perhaps matching TRBD1 or TRBD2 (7 bases each). Trimming cost V 6 bases and J 6 bases, with 17 bases left between them. Germline-derived CDR1 and CDR2 are SEHNR and FQNEAQ (reference sequence). The CDR3 runs 15 residues. CDR3 loop: CASRPRQGGAGELFF. The CDR3 DNA is TGTGCCAGCAGACCCCGACAGGGAGGGGCCGGGGAGCTGTTTTTT.

The V call is TRBV4-1, the J call TRBJ2-5; D possibly corresponds to TRBD1 (7 bases). Germline V gene data show CDR1 as MGHRA and CDR2 as YSYEKL. The CDR3 totals 16 residues. V shed 4 bases and J shed 0 bases, with 15 bases lying between them. The CDR3: CASSPFRGEYQETQYF. The CDR3 region has the DNA TGCGCCAGCAGCCCTTTCAGGGGGGAGTACCAAGAGACCCAGTACTTC.

The V call is TRBV7-2, the J call TRBJ1-4; D gene uncertain. CDR3 length equals 12 residues. From germline, CDR1 is SGHTA and CDR2 FQGNSA. V was clipped by 2 bases and J by 8 bases, with 6 bases between them. CDR3 coding DNA: TGTGCCAGCAGCTTAAGTTTGGAAAAACTGTTTTTT. This translates into CASSLSLEKLFF.

This clone was observed a handful of times. V is TRBV6-5 and J is TRBJ2-7; D is unclear. V shed 11 bases and J shed 2 bases, with 10 bases lying between them. Germline CDR1 is MNHEY and CDR2 is SVGAGI. The CDR3 runs 11 residues. CDR3: CAVRGPYEQYF. CDR3 DNA sequence: TGTGCCGTCCGTGGGCCCTACGAGCAGTACTTC.

The rearrangement joins TRBV12-5 to TRBJ2-4, with D perhaps TRBD1 (7 bases). The length of the CDR3 is 15 residues. The germline CDR1 and CDR2 sequences are LGHNT and FRNRAP. The V end lost 7 bases, the J end lost 0 bases, and 13 bases lay between the germline ends. CDR3 bases: TGTGCTAGTGCCGCGGGACAGTTAGCCAAAAACATTCAGTACTTC. The encoded protein is CASAAGQLAKNIQYF.

The chain couples TRBV18 to TRBJ2-5; 11 bases fit TRBD1. The V segment lost 3 bases and the J segment 4 bases; nucleotides outside the gene matches: 4. Germline CDR1 reads KGHSH; CDR2 reads LQKENI. This CDR3 is built from 15 residues. For the CDR3, the DNA is TGTGCCAGCTCACCGCGGACAGGGGGCGTAGAGACCCAGTACTTC. This sequence encodes CASSPRTGGVETQYF.

The gene calls are TRBV10-3 and TRBJ1-2, with a weak D call TRBD1 (6 bases). Trimming shortened V by 5 bases and J by 4 bases, and 17 bases separated the two germline ends. Germline loops: CDR1 ENHRY, CDR2 SYGVKD. The CDR3 spans 15 residues. This chain's CDR3 is CAISSRGTGSYGYTF. For the CDR3, the DNA is TGTGCCATCAGTTCCAGGGGAACGGGTAGCTATGGCTACACCTTC.

The chain recombines TRBV4-1 with TRBJ1-2; a possible D gene is TRBD1 (6 bases). Looked up from germline, CDR1 is MGHRA and CDR2 is YSYEKL. This CDR3 has 13 amino acids. Trimming took 4 bases from V and 4 from J, leaving 10 bases between them. Written as DNA, the CDR3 is TGCGCCAGCAGCCCCATGGACAGCTATGGCTACACCTTC. Its translation: CASSPMDSYGYTF.